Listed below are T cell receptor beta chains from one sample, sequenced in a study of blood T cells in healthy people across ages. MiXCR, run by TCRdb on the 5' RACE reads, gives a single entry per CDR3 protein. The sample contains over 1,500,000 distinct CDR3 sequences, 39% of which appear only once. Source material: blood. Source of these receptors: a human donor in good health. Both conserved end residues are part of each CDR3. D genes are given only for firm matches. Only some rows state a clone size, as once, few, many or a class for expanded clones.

CDR3nt: TGTGCCAGCAGCCAAGAGAGCCCCACAGGGGGTGATACAGATACGCAGTATTTT
CDR3aa: CASSQESPTGGDTDTQYF
abundance: .
d_gene: TRBD1
v_gene: TRBV4-2
j_gene: TRBJ2-3

CDR3nt: TGTGCCAGCAGCTTAGTCGTGACAGGAGCTTCCACAGATACGCAGTATTTT
CDR3aa: CASSLVVTGASTDTQYF
abundance: few
d_gene: .
v_gene: TRBV7-2
j_gene: TRBJ2-3

CDR3nt: TGTGCCAGCAGCAATTTCGGGACAGCGGAGACCCAGTACTTC
CDR3aa: CASSNFGTAETQYF
abundance: .
d_gene: TRBD1
v_gene: TRBV27
j_gene: TRBJ2-5

CDR3nt: TGTGCCAGCTCACCAGGGACAGGGGGTTTTGATGGCTACACCTTC
CDR3aa: CASSPGTGGFDGYTF
abundance: .
d_gene: TRBD1
v_gene: TRBV18
j_gene: TRBJ1-2

CDR3nt: TGCAGTGCTAGGTGGCCTAGAGGAGACAATGAGCAGTTCTTC
CDR3aa: CSARWPRGDNEQFF
abundance: .
d_gene: .
v_gene: TRBV20-1
j_gene: TRBJ2-1

CDR3nt: TGCAGTGCTAGAGATCCTGGGCGGGGGGCCTACAATGAGCAGTTCTTC
CDR3aa: CSARDPGRGAYNEQFF
abundance: few
d_gene: TRBD2
v_gene: TRBV20-1
j_gene: TRBJ2-1

CDR3nt: TGTGCTAGTGCCCCCGGGAACACTGAAGCTTTCTTT
CDR3aa: CASAPGNTEAFF
abundance: .
d_gene: .
v_gene: TRBV12-5
j_gene: TRBJ1-1

CDR3nt: TGCAGTGCTAGAGGCGGCGCGGGTCCCTACGAGCAGTACTTC
CDR3aa: CSARGGAGPYEQYF
abundance: few
d_gene: .
v_gene: TRBV20-1
j_gene: TRBJ2-7

CDR3nt: TGTGCCAGCAGTCCGACAGGGGTCCTGGCTGGGGCCAACGTCCTGACTTTC
CDR3aa: CASSPTGVLAGANVLTF
abundance: .
d_gene: TRBD1
v_gene: TRBV12-3/TRBV12-4
j_gene: TRBJ2-6

CDR3nt: TGCAGTCTGACCCTACAGTCGGGGACTGAAGCTTTCTTT
CDR3aa: CSLTLQSGTEAFF
abundance: .
d_gene: .
v_gene: TRBV29-1
j_gene: TRBJ1-1

CDR3nt: TGTGCCAGCAGAGAAGGGACTCCTAGAGGATACGAGCAGTACTTC
CDR3aa: CASREGTPRGYEQYF
abundance: few
d_gene: .
v_gene: TRBV28
j_gene: TRBJ2-7

CDR3nt: TGTGCCAGCAGCCAAGGGTTGACAGGGAACAATGAGCAGTTCTTC
CDR3aa: CASSQGLTGNNEQFF
abundance: .
d_gene: TRBD1
v_gene: TRBV3-1
j_gene: TRBJ2-1

CDR3nt: TGCAGTCCAGGAACCCAACTCTACAATGAGCAGTTCTTC
CDR3aa: CSPGTQLYNEQFF
abundance: few
d_gene: .
v_gene: TRBV20-1
j_gene: TRBJ2-1

CDR3nt: TGTGCCAGCAGCTTAATGATCGCCAGGGGATCACCCCTCCACTTT
CDR3aa: CASSLMIARGSPLHF
abundance: .
d_gene: .
v_gene: TRBV7-2
j_gene: TRBJ1-6

CDR3nt: TGTGCCAGCAGTTTCGGGTACTATAGCAATCAGCCCCAGCATTTT
CDR3aa: CASSFGYYSNQPQHF
abundance: .
d_gene: .
v_gene: TRBV12-3/TRBV12-4
j_gene: TRBJ1-5

CDR3nt: TGTGCCAGCAGTTGGGGACGGGGCGCTGAAGCTTTCTTT
CDR3aa: CASSWGRGAEAFF
abundance: .
d_gene: .
v_gene: TRBV7-2
j_gene: TRBJ1-1

CDR3nt: TGTGCCACCAGTGATGGGAGGGGGGGGTCCTACAATGAGCAGTTCTTC
CDR3aa: CATSDGRGGSYNEQFF
abundance: .
d_gene: .
v_gene: TRBV24-1
j_gene: TRBJ2-1

CDR3nt: TGTGCCAGCAGACACGCGGGGGGAAATAACAATGAGCAGTTCTTC
CDR3aa: CASRHAGGNNNEQFF
abundance: .
d_gene: TRBD2
v_gene: TRBV11-2
j_gene: TRBJ2-1

CDR3nt: TGTGCCATCAGTGAGTCGCCGTCGGGGCAGTTCTTC
CDR3aa: CAISESPSGQFF
abundance: .
d_gene: .
v_gene: TRBV10-3
j_gene: TRBJ2-1

CDR3nt: TGTGCCAGCAGCCCTCTATGGCCCCGGGACGGCAATCAATACTATAATTCACCCCTCCACTTT
CDR3aa: CASSPLWPRDGNQYYNSPLHF
abundance: .
d_gene: .
v_gene: TRBV4-2
j_gene: TRBJ1-6

CDR3nt: TGTGCTAGTGGTTTGATGGACGGTTCCTACGAGCAGTACTTC
CDR3aa: CASGLMDGSYEQYF
abundance: .
d_gene: .
v_gene: TRBV12-5
j_gene: TRBJ2-7

CDR3nt: TGTGCCATCAGTGACCCAGGGACGGGGGATGGAAACACCATATATTTT
CDR3aa: CAISDPGTGDGNTIYF
abundance: few
d_gene: .
v_gene: TRBV10-3
j_gene: TRBJ1-3